Given below is one TCR beta chain in context. The data derive from a study of blood T cell repertoires in COVID-19. Produced via immunoSEQ multiplex PCR; TCRdb's table is partial and in-frame only. Of 150,000 to 200,000 clones listed, 70% to 90% were seen once; the top ten hold approximately 11%. CDR1 and CDR2 (germline): SNHLY, FYNNEI. V was clipped by 11 bases and J by 4 bases, with 15 bases between them. This CDR3 is 13 amino acids long. V usage is TRBV2 and J usage is TRBJ1-5; D may be TRBD1 (6 bases). Sequencing was performed on peripheral blood. The source of this sequence is a woman aged 55-70 years with COVID-19, enrolled during active disease. CDR3 in DNA: TGTGCCGCCTCAGCGGACAGAAATCAGCCCCAGCATTTT. As protein: CAASADRNQPQHF.